This T cell receptor (beta chain) was sequenced during a study of OX40 agonist ivuxolimab in advanced cancers. Turning to the study itself: Patients in the trial were receiving intravenous ivuxolimab every 2 weeks, at doses of 0.01 to 10 mg/kg. Of the patients, three showed partial responses, one with hepatocellular carcinoma and two with cutaneous melanoma. Study-level results: Near-lowest levels of clonal expansion characterized partial responders at 0.1-3.0 mg/kg. Part of the nonresponder group also had normalized T-cell clonal expansion that was low.

The V and J ends lost 0 bases and 8 bases respectively, with 13 bases between them. This CDR3 has 14 residues. Germline V gene lookup returns CDR1 SGHDN and CDR2 FVKESK. In the case of this clone: The target antigen is unknown.

Clones were sequenced by immunoSEQ multiplex PCR, and TCRdb holds only the in-frame ones, with some missing. The table includes about 76,000 clones, over 80% detected once. The chain combines TRBV14 with TRBJ1-2, with no clear D. This material consisted of CD4+ or CD8+ T cells sorted from blood, taken in a trial of the OX40 agonist ivuxolimab. The receptor was isolated from an adult with an advanced solid tumor such as melanoma, head and neck, liver or kidney cancer. This CDR3 reads CASSQEAGGGGYTF. Here the CDR3 DNA reads TGTGCCAGCAGCCAAGAAGCGGGAGGAGGAGGCTACACCTTC.